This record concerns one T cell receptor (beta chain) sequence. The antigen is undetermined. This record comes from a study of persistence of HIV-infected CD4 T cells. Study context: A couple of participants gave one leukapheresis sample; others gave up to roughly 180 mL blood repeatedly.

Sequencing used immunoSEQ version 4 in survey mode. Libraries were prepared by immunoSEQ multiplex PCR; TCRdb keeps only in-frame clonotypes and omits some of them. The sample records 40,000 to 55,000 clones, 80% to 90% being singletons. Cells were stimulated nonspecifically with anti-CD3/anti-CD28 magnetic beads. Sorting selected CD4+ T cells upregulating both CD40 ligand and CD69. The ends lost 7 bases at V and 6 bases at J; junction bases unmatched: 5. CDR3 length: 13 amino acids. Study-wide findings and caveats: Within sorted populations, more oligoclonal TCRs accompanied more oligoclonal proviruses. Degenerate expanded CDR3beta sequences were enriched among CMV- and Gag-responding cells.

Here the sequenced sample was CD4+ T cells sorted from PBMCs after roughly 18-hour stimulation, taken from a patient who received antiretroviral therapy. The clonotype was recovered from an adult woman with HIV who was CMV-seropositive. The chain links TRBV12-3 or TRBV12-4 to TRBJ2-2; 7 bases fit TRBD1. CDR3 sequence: CASTPGQPGELFF. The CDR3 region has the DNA TGTGCCAGCACTCCGGGACAGCCCGGGGAGCTGTTTTTT.